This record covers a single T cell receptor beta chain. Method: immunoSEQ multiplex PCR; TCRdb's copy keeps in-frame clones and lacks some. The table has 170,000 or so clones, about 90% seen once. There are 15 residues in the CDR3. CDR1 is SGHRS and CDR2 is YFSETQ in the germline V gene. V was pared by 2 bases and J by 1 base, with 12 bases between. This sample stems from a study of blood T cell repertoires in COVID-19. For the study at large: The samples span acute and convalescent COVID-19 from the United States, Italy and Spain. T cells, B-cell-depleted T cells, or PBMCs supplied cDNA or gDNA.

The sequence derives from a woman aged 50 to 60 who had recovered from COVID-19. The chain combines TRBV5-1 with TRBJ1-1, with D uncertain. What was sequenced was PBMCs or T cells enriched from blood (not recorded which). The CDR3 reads CASSLWGGPNTEAFF. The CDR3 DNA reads TGCGCCAGCAGCTTATGGGGAGGTCCGAACACTGAAGCTTTCTTT.